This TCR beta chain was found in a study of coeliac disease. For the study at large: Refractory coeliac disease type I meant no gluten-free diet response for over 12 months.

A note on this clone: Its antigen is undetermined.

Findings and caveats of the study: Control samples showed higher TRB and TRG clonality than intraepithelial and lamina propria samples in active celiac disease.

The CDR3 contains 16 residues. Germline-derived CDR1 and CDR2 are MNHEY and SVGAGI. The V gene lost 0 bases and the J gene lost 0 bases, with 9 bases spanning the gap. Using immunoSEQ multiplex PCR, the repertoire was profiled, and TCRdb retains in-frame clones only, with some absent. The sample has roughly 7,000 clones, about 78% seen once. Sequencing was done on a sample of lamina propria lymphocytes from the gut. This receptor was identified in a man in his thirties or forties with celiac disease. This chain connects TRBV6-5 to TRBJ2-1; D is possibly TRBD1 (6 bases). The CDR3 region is CASSYSWDNSYNEQFF. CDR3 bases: TGTGCCAGCAGTTACTCTTGGGACAACTCCTACAATGAGCAGTTCTTC.